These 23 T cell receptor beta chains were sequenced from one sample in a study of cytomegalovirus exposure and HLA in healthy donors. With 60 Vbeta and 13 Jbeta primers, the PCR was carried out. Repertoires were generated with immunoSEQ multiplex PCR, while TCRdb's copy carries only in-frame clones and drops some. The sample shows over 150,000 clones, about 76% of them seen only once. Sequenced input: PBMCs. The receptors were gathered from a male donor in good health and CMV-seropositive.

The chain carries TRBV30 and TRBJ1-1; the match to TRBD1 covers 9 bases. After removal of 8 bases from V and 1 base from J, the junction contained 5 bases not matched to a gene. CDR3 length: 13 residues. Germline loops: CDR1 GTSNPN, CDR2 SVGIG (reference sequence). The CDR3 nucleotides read TGTGCCCGGACAGGGGAGGGGAACACTGAAGCTTTCTTT. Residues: CARTGEGNTEAFF.

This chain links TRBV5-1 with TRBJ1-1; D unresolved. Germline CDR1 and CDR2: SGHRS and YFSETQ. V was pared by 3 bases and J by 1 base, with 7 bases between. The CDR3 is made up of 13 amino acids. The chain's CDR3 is CASSWGANTEAFF. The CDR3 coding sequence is TGCGCCAGCAGCTGGGGAGCGAACACTGAAGCTTTCTTT. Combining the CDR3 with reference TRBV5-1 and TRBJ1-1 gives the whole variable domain KAGVTQTPRYLIKTRGQQVTLSCSPISGHRSVSWYQQTPGQGLQFLFEYFSETQRNKGNFPGRFSGRQFSNSRSEMNVSTLELGDSALYLCASSWGANTEAFFGQGTRLTVV.

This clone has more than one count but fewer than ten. CDR3 DNA: TGTGCCAGCAATCCTGGCAGGGGCAATGAGCAGTTCTTC. This sequence encodes CASNPGRGNEQFF. V and J are TRBV2 and TRBJ2-1; TRBD1 might be the D (6 bases). The CDR3 loop spans 13 amino acids. Germline V gene sequence: CDR1 SNHLY, CDR2 FYNNEI. The V end was cut by 7 bases, the J end by 6 bases, with 13 bases between.

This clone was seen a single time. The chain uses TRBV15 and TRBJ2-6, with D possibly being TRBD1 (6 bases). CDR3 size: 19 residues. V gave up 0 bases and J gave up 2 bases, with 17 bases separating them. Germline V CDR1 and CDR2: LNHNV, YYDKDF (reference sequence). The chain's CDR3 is CATSRDRLWGLAGANVLTF. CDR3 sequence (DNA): TGTGCCACCAGCAGAGATCGCTTATGGGGGCTGGCTGGGGCCAACGTCCTGACTTTC.

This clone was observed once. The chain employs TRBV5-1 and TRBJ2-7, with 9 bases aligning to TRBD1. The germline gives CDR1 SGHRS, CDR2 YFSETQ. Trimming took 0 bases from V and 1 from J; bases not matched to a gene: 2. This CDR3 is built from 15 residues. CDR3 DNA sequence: TGCGCCAGCAGCTTGGAAGGACAGGGGTCCTACGAGCAGTACTTC. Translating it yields CASSLEGQGSYEQYF.

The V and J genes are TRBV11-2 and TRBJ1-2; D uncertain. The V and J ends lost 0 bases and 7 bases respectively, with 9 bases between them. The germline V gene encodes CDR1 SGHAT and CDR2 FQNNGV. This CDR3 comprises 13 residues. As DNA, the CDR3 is TGTGCCAGCAGCTTAGAACGTAGGAGTGGCTACACCTTC. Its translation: CASSLERRSGYTF.

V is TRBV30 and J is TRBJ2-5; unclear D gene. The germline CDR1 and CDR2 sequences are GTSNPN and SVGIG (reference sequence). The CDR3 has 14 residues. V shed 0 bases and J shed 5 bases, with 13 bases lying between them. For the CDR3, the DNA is TGTGCCTGGAGTGTACCCGGCCGAGCGGAGACCCAGTACTTC. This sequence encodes CAWSVPGRAETQYF.

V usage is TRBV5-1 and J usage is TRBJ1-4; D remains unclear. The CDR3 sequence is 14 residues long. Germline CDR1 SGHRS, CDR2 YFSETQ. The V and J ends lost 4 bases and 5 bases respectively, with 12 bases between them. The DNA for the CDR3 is TGCGCCAGCAGCCTCGGGATTCAAAATGAAAAACTGTTTTTT. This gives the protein CASSLGIQNEKLFF.

The CDR3 spells CASSLGQGAEAFF. In nucleotides, the CDR3 is TGTGCCAGCAGCCTAGGACAGGGGGCTGAAGCTTTCTTT. This chain joins TRBV5-6 and TRBJ1-1, with 10 bases identical to TRBD1. Germline CDR1 and CDR2: SGHDT and YYEEEE. The CDR3 consists of 13 residues. J gave up 6 bases and V 4 bases, and 3 bases lay outside the gene matches.

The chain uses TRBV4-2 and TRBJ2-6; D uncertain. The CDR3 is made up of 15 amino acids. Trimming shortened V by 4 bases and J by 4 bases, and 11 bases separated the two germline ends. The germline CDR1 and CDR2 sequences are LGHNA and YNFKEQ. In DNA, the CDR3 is TGTGCCAGCAGCCCTTCAGGAACCGGGGCCAACGTCCTGACTTTC. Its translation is CASSPSGTGANVLTF.

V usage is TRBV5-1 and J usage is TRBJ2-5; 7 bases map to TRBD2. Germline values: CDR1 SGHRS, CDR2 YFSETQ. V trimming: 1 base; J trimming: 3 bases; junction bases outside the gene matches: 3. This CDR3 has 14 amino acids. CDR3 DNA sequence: TGCGCCAGCAGCTTGAAACTAGCGAAAGAGACCCAGTACTTC. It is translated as CASSLKLAKETQYF. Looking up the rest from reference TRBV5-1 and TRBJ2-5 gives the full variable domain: KAGVTQTPRYLIKTRGQQVTLSCSPISGHRSVSWYQQTPGQGLQFLFEYFSETQRNKGNFPGRFSGRQFSNSRSEMNVSTLELGDSALYLCASSLKLAKETQYFGPGTRLLVL.

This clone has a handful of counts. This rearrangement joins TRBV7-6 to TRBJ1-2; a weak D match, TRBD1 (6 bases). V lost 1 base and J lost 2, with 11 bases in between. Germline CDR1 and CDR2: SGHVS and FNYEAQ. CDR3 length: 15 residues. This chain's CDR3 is CASSLGPGQNYGYTF. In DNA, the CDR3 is TGTGCCAGCAGCTTAGGCCCCGGACAGAACTATGGCTACACCTTC.

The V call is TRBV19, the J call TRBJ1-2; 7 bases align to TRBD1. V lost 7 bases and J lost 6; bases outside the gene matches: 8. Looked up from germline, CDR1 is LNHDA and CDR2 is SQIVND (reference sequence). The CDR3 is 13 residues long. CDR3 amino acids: CASTPRGGDGYTF. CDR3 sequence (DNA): TGTGCCAGTACTCCTCGAGGGGGCGATGGCTACACCTTC.

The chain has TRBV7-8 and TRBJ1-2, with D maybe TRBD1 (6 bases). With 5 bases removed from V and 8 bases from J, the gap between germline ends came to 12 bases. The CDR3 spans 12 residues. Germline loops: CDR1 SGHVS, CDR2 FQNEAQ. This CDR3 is CASSQGSDGYTF. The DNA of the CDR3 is TGTGCCAGCAGCCAGGGGAGCGACGGCTACACCTTC.

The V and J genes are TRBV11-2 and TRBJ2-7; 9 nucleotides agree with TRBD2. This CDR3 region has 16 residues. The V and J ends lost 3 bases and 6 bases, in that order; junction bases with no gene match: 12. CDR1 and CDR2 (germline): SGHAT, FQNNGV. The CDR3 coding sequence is TGTGCCAGCAGCTTTGGGGTCAGGACTAGCGCAGGCGAGCAGTACTTC. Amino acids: CASSFGVRTSAGEQYF.

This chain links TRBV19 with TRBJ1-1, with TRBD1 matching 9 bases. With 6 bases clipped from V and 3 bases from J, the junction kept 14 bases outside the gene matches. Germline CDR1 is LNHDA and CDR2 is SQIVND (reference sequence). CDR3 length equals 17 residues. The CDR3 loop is CASSPTGGGLLDTEAFF. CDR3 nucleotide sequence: TGTGCCAGTAGCCCCACAGGGGGCGGGTTGTTGGACACTGAAGCTTTCTTT.

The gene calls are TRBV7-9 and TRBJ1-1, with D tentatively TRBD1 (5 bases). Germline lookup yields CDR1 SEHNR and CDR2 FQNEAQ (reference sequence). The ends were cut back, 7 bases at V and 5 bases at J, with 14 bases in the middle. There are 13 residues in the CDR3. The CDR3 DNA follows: TGTGCCAGCAACCCTTCGGGGGGAACTGAAGCTTTCTTT. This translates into CASNPSGGTEAFF.

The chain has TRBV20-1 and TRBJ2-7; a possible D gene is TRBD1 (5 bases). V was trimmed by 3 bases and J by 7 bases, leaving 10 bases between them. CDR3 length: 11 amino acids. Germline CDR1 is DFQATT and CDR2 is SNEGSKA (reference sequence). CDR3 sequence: CSARTVSEQYF. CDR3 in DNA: TGCAGTGCTAGGACAGTTAGTGAGCAGTACTTC.

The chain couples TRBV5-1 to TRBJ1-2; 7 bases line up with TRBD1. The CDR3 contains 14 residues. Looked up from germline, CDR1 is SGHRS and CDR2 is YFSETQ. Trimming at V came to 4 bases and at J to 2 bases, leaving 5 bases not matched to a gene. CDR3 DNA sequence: TGCGCCAGCAGCGTTGAGGGACAGAACTATGGCTACACCTTC. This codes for CASSVEGQNYGYTF.

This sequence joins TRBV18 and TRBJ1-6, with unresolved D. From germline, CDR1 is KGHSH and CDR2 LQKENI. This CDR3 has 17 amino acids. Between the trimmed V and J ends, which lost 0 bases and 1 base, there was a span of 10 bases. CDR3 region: CASSPPGLSSYNSPLHF. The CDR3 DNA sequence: TGTGCCAGCTCACCACCGGGCCTCTCTTCCTATAATTCACCCCTCCACTTT. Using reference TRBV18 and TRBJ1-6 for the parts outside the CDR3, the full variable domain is NAGVMQNPRHLVRRRGQEARLRCSPMKGHSHVYWYRQLPEEGLKFMVYLQKENIIDESGMPKERFSAEFPKEGPSILRIQQVVRGDSAAYFCASSPPGLSSYNSPLHFGNGTRLTVT.

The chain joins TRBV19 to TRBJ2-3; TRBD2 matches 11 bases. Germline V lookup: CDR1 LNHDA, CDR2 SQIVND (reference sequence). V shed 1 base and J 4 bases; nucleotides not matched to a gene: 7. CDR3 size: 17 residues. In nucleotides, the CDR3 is TGTGCCAGTAGTATAGGTAGCGGGGGGGCGAAGGCAGATACGCAGTATTTT. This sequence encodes CASSIGSGGAKADTQYF.

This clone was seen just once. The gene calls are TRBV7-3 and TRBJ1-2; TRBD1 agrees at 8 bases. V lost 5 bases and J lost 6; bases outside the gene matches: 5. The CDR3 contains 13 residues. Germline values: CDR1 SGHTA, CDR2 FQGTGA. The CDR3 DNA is TGTGCCAGCAGCGCATCGACAGGGGATGGCTACACCTTC. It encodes CASSASTGDGYTF.

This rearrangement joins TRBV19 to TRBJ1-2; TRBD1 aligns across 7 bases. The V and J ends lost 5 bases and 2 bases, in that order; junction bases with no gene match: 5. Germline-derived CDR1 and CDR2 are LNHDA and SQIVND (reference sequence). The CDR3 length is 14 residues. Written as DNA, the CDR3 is TGTGCCAGTAGTGGGGACAGAGTAAACTATGGCTACACCTTC. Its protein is CASSGDRVNYGYTF.